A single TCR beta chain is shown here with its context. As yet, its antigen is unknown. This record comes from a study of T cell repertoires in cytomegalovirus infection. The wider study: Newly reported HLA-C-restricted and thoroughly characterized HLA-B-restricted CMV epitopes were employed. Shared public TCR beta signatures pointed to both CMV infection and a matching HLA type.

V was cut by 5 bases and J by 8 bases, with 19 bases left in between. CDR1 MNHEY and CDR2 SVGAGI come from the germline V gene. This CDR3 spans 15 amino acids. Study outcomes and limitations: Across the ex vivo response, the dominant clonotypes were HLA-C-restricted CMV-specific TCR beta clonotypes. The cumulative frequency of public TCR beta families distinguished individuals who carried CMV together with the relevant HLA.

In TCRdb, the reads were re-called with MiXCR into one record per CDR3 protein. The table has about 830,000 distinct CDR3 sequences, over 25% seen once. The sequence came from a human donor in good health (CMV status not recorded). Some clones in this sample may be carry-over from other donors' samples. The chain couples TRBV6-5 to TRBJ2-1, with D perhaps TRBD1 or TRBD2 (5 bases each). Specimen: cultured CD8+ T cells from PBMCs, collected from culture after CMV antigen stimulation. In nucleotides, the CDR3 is TGTGCCAGCAGTCTGGGACGGACCTCCTTGGATGAGCAGTTCTTC. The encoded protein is CASSLGRTSLDEQFF.